Given below is one TCR beta chain in context. This clone's antigen is unknown. No per-base quality is available; no much larger clone lies one base away. Each study subject had MCPyV-positive Merkel cell carcinoma confirmed by biopsy and had serum antibodies to T-antigen that tested positive. Genomic DNA was extracted from a handful of adjacent 10-micron frozen tumor sections without any cell sorting or culture. Tumor biopsy tissue of roughly 5 x 5 x 5 mm was frozen in optimal cutting temperature compound. In the frozen biopsy, scout sections stained with hematoxylin and eosin confirmed plenty of Merkel cell carcinoma along with infiltrating cells. This record belongs to a study of T cell repertoires in Merkel cell carcinoma (dated by TCRdb to about 2019). Some background on the complete study: Patients who had received intralesional immunotherapy or systemic immune checkpoint blockade prior to the biopsy were excluded. Tetramer sorting, cloning and paired TCR sequencing of expanded tumor-infiltrating lymphocytes were first used to define MCPyV-specific clonotypes. A diagnosis of MCPyV-positive Merkel cell carcinoma and successful in vitro expansion of tumor-infiltrating lymphocytes were required for inclusion. General conclusions and limits of the study: Normal tissue biopsies were not studied.

V is reduced by 2 bases and J by 2 bases, leaving a spacing of 10 bases between them. The germline V gene (reference sequence) gives CDR1 as SEHNR and CDR2 as FQNEAQ. Inclusive of the bounding cysteine and phenylalanine, the CDR3 is 14 residues long. Only the CDR3 DNA is retained, 42 bases long and in frame from the first base. The immunoSEQ assay was used both to sequence TRB CDR3 from tumor genomic DNA and to process the resulting data. This is the immuneACCESS table as TCRdb keeps it, with only in-frame sequences that have V and J called. A part of the clones is gone; compared with another copy, unresolved V genes explain less than half, and the rest is unexplained. The sample has more than 12,000 clones on record, roughly four fifths of them singletons. The top ten clones comprise 15% to 20% of the sample.

The sequencing sample was made of tumor tissue. The TCR was taken from an adult with Merkel cell carcinoma. The sequence joins TRBV7-9 to TRBJ2-7; the D region possibly corresponds to TRBD2 (6 bases align). CDR3 sequence: CASSLLAGPYEQYF. The bases read TGTGCCAGCAGCTTACTGGCGGGACCCTACGAGCAGTACTTC.